This T cell receptor (beta chain) was identified in a study of T cells after yellow fever vaccination. Study as a whole: Those fractions that held only low numbers of cells were prepared using the SMART-Seq v4 Ultra Low Input RNA kit. Overall study results and limits: FACS-sorted repertoires might harbor abundant contaminating clonotypes from the bulk population. Among primary-vaccination clones, most reappeared after the booster, at around 97% for CD4 and more than 85% for CD8.

TCRdb redid the calling of the 5' RACE reads with MiXCR, one entry per CDR3 protein. Of more than 350,000 distinct CDR3 sequences listed, approximately 10% were seen once; the top ten hold about 17%. V dropped 5 bases and J dropped 2 bases, with 13 bases sitting between them. CDR3 length: 15 amino acids. Germline V lookup: CDR1 MNHEY, CDR2 SVGEGT. As concerns this clonotype: Its antigen is as yet unknown.

Specimen: PBMCs, collected on the day of the first yellow fever vaccination. The V and J genes are TRBV6-2 or TRBV6-3 and TRBJ1-5; D unclear. The receptor comes from a man younger than 30 who received the YFV17D yellow fever vaccine. CDR3 sequence: CASSHRARGNQPQHF. Written as DNA, the CDR3 is TGTGCCAGCAGTCACCGGGCAAGGGGCAATCAGCCCCAGCATTTT.